This T cell receptor (beta chain) comes out of a study of cytomegalovirus exposure and HLA in healthy donors. Study outcomes and limitations: Prior analysis indicated that the majority of TCR beta V segments exhibited productivity approximately 90% or approximately 30% of the time.

It was with 60 Vbeta and 13 Jbeta primers that the PCR ran. Profiling relied on immunoSEQ multiplex PCR, and the TCRdb table lists in-frame clones only, not all of them. The sample comprises about 150,000 clones, around 9.6% of which are singletons, and roughly 1.9% rests with the top ten. Per the germline V gene, CDR1 is LNHDA and CDR2 is SQIVND (reference sequence). This CDR3 is built from 14 residues. V was cut by 3 bases and J by 4 bases, with 10 bases left in between. This clone was detected only a few times. Its antigen is unknown. The sequenced material came from PBMCs. V and J are TRBV19 and TRBJ1-5; no definite D call. This receptor was identified in a male donor in good health and CMV-seronegative. The CDR3 DNA follows: TGTGCCAGTAGTATTAAAACAGAGAATCAGCCCCAGCATTTT. This translates into CASSIKTENQPQHF.